The T cell receptor (beta chain) under discussion was sequenced for a study of blood T cells in healthy people across ages (dated by TCRdb to about 2015). Study-wide context: Template switching captured roughly one uniquely barcoded TCR beta cDNA molecule per two T cells in model experiments. The study measured age-related changes in TCR beta repertoire diversity using deep sequencing normalized with unique cDNA molecular identifiers. The donors were split into four age groups: young (average approximately 16 years), middle-aged (nearly 40), aged (approximately 60) and long-lived (roughly 88). The study analyzed two additional independent replicas of 1 million unique cDNA reads from the same blood draw for two donors, one aged 18 to 29 and one aged 80 or older. The full study reports these points: A strong correlation was found between observed TCR beta diversity and the percentage of naive T cells measured by flow cytometry. As age increased, observed TCR beta diversity per million T cells dropped in a roughly linear way, and a significant reduction was already evident by age about 40. Because donor CMV infection status was unknown, age-related changes in expanded clonotypes were potentially confounded. Bulk unsorted PBMC profiling prevented conclusive comparison of naive and antigen-experienced compartments. Estimates of total diversity from one million sequenced T cells were regarded as lower bounds and underestimates. Compared with the aged group, the long-lived group had more naive CD4+ T cells, fewer expanded clones and increased TCR diversity, suggesting age selection.

The receptor library was made with 5' RACE. The sample was run on an Illumina HiSeq 2500. A second PCR of about 6 to 11 cycles was run with a J-beta primer mix and a sample-barcoded 5' primer. Each TCR beta cDNA molecule received a unique molecular identifier from a template-switch 5' adaptor carrying 12 random nucleotides. At least 3 million CDR3-containing paired-end reads were obtained from each sample. The Mint cDNA synthesis kit, primed by a TRBC-specific oligonucleotide, was used to synthesize first-strand cDNA from all RNA. All cDNA was treated with uracil-DNA glycosylase and then went through a first 18-cycle PCR with the universal primers M1SS and BC2_uni_R. Per the authors' processing: For normalization, 1 million high-quality reads were randomly selected from each sample, with every read carrying a distinct molecular identifier. Instead of being binned into consensus sequences, reads that shared molecular identifiers were thrown out. MiTCR, set to a Q25 quality threshold and the strictest error-elimination algorithm, was used for CDR3 identification, clonotype clustering and error correction. A nonparametric unseen species model using Euler transformation provided a lower-bound estimate of total TCR beta diversity. TCRdb passed the public sequencing reads through fastp at Q25 and MiXCR, retaining productive beta sequences. Each record represents a unique CDR3 protein, reported with the most common genes and DNA among its rows. What appears here as the V and J calls and clone size reflects TCRdb's work, not the paper's. For this sample there are about 1 million distinct CDR3 sequences; about 25% appear just once. Approximately 0.79% of the sample belongs to the ten largest clones.

The 35 to 40 donors, aged about 6 to 100 years, were systemically healthy Caucasian individuals from Russia. Each donor gave about 9.8 milliliters of peripheral blood, drawn into EDTA-treated Vacutainer tubes. Ficoll-Paque density-gradient centrifugation was used to isolate PBMCs, with at least 6.5 million per sample. Trizol reagent was used to extract total RNA from the PBMCs, yielding at least 5 micrograms per sample. For every donor, an aliquot of PBMCs went through flow cytometry to measure the percentages of naive CD45RAhigh/CD27high T cells. This clonotype came up once. No cognate antigen has been identified for it. No much larger clonotype is one base removed from it; base qualities were not supplied. This same sample was also part of a study on T cells of mothers and their children. The second source states: Donors were nine systemically healthy Caucasian individuals: three mothers and their six children. cDNA synthesis consumed the entire amount of extracted RNA, loaded at about 1.5 ug RNA in each 15 ul reaction. In the second PCR, the M1S primer added sample barcodes and 2-4 random nucleotides. More than 9 million TCR beta CDR3 reads were obtained from each mother, and several million reads were obtained from each child. In both related and unrelated pairs, thymic selection shapes the output of TCR recombination in a similar way, with inherited differences having only a minor effect. Related mother-child pairs always showed normalized repertoire overlap that was slightly higher than in unrelated mother-child pairs, though the difference was never significant. No persistent microchimeric T cell clones were detected, at a sensitivity of about 100 clones per million clonotypes. To look for features that set related mother-child pairs apart from unrelated individuals, the researchers ran deep NGS to compare the TCR beta repertoires of mothers and children. The mean age was 40 +/- 4 years for the mothers and approximately 11 +/- 4 years for the children. After adapters were ligated using NEBNext reagents, the libraries underwent 100+100 nt paired-end sequencing on an Illumina HiSeq 2000. To prevent cross-contamination, the mother and child libraries were prepared a month apart and were sequenced in separate runs. Between roughly 500,000 and 2,100,000 distinct TCR beta clonotypes were identified per donor. Naive TCR beta clonotypes were estimated from low-frequency clonotypes matched to each donor's FACS-determined naive share, without sorting.

The sequence derives from a girl aged 2 to 9 in good health. Material: blood.

CDR3 protein: CATRVSGGQETQYF. The bases are TGTGCCACCAGGGTGTCGGGGGGGCAAGAGACCCAGTACTTC. The chain links TRBV15 with TRBJ2-5, with TRBD2 identical over 8 junction bases. CDR1 and CDR2 are read off the germline V gene (reference sequence) as LNHNV and YYDKDF. The CDR3 contains 14 residues, cysteine and phenylalanine counted. Only CDR3 DNA remains: 42 bases, in frame from the first base. V and J are trimmed by 6 bases and 2 bases, and the gene matches miss 5 bases of the junction. The variable domain in full, with residues beyond the CDR3 obtained from the reference TRBV15 and TRBJ2-5 genes, is DAMVIQNPRYQVTQFGKPVTLSCSQTLNHNVMYWYQQKSSQAPKLLFHYYDKDFNNEADTPDNFQSRRPNTSFCFLDIRSPGLGDTAMYLCATRVSGGQETQYFGPGTRLLVL.